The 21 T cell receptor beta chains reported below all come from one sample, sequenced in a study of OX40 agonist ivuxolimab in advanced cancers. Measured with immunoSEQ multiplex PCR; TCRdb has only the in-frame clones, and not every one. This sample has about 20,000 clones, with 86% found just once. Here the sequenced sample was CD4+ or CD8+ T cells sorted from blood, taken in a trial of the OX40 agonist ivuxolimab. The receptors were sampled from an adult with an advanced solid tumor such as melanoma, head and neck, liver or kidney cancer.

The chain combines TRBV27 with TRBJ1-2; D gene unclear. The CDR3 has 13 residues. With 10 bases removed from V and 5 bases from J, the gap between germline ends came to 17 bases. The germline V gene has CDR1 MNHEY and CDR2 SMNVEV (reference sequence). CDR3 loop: CATKPGVPYGYTF. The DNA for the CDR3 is TGTGCCACTAAGCCCGGGGTACCATATGGCTACACCTTC.

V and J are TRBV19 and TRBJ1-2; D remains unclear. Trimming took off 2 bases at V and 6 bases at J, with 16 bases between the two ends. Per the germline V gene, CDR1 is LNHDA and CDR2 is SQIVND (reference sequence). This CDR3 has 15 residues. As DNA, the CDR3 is TGTGCCAGTAGTATAAAGCCCGACCCCTACGATGGCTACACCTTC. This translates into CASSIKPDPYDGYTF.

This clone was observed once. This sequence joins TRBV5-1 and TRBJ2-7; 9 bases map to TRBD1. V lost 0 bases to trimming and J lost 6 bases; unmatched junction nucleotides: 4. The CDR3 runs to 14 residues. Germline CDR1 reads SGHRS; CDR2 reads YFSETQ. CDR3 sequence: CASSLGGQGIEQYF. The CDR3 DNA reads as TGCGCCAGCAGCTTGGGGGGACAGGGAATCGAGCAGTACTTC.

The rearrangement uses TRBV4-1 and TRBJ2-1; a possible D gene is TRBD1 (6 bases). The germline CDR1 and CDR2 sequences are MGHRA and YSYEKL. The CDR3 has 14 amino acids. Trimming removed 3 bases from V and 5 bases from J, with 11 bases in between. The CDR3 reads CASSQGASDNEQFF. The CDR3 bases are TGCGCCAGCAGCCAGGGGGCGAGCGACAATGAGCAGTTCTTC.

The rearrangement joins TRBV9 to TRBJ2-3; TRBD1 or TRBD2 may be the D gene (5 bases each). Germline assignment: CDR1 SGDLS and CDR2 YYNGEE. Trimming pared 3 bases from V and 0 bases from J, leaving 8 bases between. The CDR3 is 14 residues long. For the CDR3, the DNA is TGTGCCAGCAGCGGTAGGGACAGCACAGATACGCAGTATTTT. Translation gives CASSGRDSTDTQYF.

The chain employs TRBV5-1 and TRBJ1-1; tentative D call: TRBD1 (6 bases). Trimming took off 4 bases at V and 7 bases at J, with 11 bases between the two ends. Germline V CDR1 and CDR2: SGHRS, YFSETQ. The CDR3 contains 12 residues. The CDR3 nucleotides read TGCGCCAGCAGCATCGGACAGTTTGAAGCTTTCTTT. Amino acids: CASSIGQFEAFF.

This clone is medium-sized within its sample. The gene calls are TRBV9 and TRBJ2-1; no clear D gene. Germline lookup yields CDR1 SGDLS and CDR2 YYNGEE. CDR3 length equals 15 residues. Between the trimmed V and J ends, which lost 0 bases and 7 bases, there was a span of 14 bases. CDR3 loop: CASSVGWGTENEQFF. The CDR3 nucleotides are TGTGCCAGCAGCGTAGGCTGGGGAACGGAAAATGAGCAGTTCTTC.

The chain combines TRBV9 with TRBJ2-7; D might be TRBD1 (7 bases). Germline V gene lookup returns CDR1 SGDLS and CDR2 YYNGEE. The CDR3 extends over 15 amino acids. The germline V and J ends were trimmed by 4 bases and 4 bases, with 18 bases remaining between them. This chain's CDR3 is CASSPTGQGGYEQYF. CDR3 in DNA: TGTGCCAGCAGCCCCACGGGGCAGGGGGGTTACGAGCAGTACTTC.

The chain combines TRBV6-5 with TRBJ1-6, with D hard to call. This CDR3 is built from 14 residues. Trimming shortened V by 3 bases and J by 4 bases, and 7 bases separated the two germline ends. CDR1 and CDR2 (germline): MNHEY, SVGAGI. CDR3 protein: CASSYSDYNSPLHF. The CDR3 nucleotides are TGTGCCAGCAGTTATTCGGATTATAATTCACCCCTCCACTTT.

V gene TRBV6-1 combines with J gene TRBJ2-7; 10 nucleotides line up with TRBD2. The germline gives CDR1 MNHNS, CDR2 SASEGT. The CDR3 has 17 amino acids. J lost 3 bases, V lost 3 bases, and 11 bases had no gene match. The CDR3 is CASSEVSPLAGFYEQYF. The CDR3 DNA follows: TGTGCCAGCAGTGAGGTCTCCCCACTAGCGGGATTCTACGAGCAGTACTTC.

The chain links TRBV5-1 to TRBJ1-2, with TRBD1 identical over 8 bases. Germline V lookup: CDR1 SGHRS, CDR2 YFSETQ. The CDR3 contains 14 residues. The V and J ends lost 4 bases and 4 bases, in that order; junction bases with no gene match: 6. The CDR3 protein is CASSGDRRGYGYTF. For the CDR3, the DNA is TGCGCCAGCAGCGGGGACAGGCGAGGCTATGGCTACACCTTC. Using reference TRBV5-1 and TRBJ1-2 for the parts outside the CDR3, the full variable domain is KAGVTQTPRYLIKTRGQQVTLSCSPISGHRSVSWYQQTPGQGLQFLFEYFSETQRNKGNFPGRFSGRQFSNSRSEMNVSTLELGDSALYLCASSGDRRGYGYTFGSGTRLTVV.

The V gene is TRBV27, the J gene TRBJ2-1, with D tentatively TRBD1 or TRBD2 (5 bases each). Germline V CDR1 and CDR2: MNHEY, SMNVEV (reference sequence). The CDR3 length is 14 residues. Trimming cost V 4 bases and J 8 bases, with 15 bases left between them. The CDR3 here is CASSSGPSGDEQFF. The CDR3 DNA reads TGTGCCAGCAGTTCGGGACCCAGCGGTGATGAGCAGTTCTTC.

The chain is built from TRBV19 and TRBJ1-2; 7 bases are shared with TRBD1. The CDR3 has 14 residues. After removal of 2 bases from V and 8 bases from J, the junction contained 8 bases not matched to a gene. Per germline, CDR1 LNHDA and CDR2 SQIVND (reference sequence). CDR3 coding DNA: TGTGCCAGTAGTATAAGGACAGGATTGGTCGGCTACACCTTC. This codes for CASSIRTGLVGYTF.

The CDR3 region has the DNA TGTGCCAGCAGGTCTTATAGCAATCAGCCCCAGCATTTT. Protein product: CASRSYSNQPQHF. The V and J genes are TRBV7-2 and TRBJ1-5; D remains unclear. From germline, CDR1 is SGHTA and CDR2 FQGNSA. V dropped 6 bases and J dropped 0 bases, with 6 bases sitting between them. The CDR3 has 13 residues.

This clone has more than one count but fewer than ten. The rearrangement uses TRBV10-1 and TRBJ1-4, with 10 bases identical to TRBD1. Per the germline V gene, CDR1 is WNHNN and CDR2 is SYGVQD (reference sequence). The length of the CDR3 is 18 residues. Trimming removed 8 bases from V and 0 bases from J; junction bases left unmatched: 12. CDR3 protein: CASPDRGLPESTNEKLFF. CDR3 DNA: TGCGCCAGCCCTGACAGGGGGCTACCTGAATCAACTAATGAAAAACTGTTTTTT.

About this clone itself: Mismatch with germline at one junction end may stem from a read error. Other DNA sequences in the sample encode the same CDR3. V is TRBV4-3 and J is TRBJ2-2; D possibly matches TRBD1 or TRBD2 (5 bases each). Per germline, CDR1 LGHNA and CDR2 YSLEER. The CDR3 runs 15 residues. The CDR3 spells CASSYRDLNTGELFF. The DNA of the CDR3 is TGCGCCAGCAGCTACCGGGACCTTAACACCGGGGAGCTATTTTTT.

DNA for the CDR3: TGTGCCAGCAGTCCATTCGACCTGAGAGGGACTGAAGCTTTCTTT. Protein: CASSPFDLRGTEAFF. V gene TRBV27 combines with J gene TRBJ1-1, with D uncertain. The CDR3 loop spans 15 amino acids. V lost 5 bases to trimming and J lost 5 bases, with 18 bases between them. Germline V lookup: CDR1 MNHEY, CDR2 SMNVEV (reference sequence).

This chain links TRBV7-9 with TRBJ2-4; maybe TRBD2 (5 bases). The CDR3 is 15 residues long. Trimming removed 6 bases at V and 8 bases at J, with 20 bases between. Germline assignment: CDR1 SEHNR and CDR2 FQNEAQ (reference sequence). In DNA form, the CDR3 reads TGTGCCAGCAGACCCTACGACCTACCGAGGGACATTCAGTACTTC. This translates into CASRPYDLPRDIQYF. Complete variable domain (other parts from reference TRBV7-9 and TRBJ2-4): DTGVSQNPRHKITKRGQNVTFRCDPISEHNRLYWYRQTLGQGPEFLTYFQNEAQLEKSRLLSDRFSAERPKGSFSTLEIQRTEQGDSAMYLCASRPYDLPRDIQYFGAGTRLSVL.

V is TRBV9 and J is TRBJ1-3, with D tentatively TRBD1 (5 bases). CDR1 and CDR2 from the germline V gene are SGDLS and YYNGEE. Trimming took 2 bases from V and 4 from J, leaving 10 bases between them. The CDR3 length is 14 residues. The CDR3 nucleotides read TGTGCCAGCAGCGTGGGGGATGGAGGAAACACCATATATTTT. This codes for CASSVGDGGNTIYF.

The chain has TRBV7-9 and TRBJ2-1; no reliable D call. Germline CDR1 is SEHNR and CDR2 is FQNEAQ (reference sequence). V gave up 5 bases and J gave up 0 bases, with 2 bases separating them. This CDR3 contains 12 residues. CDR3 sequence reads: CASSHSYNEQFF. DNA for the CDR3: TGTGCCAGCAGCCACTCCTACAATGAGCAGTTCTTC.

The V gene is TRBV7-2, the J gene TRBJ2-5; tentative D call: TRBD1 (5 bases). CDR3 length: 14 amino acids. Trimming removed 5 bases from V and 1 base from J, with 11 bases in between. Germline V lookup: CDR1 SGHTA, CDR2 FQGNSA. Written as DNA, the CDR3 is TGTGCCAGCAGCATTAGGGGTCCCCAAGAGACCCAGTACTTC. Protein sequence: CASSIRGPQETQYF.